The clone carrying this T cell receptor beta chain came up a few times. This CDR3 is built from 14 residues. Trimming at V came to 5 bases and at J to 2 bases, leaving 6 bases not matched to a gene. CDR1 and CDR2 (germline): SGHAT, FQNNGV. The sample comes from a study of T-cell reconstitution after alpha-beta-depleted transplantation in children. As it was prepared, the TCRbeta library received unique molecular identifiers. TCRdb called the PCR reads again in MiXCR, with one record for every CDR3 protein. The table shows about 610,000 distinct CDR3 sequences, with about 11% occurring only once. This receptor was taken from a human donor who donated a stem cell graft to a child with acute myeloid leukemia. The source material was PBMCs from the stem cell graft donor, sampled from the stem cell graft. This chain joins TRBV11-2 and TRBJ2-7, with 7 bases matching TRBD1. Here the CDR3 DNA reads TGTGCCAGCAGCCAGGGACAGCTTCCCTACGAGCAGTACTTC. Translating it yields CASSQGQLPYEQYF. Full variable domain (remainder filled in from reference TRBV11-2 and TRBJ2-7): EAGVAQSPRYKIIEKRQSVAFWCNPISGHATLYWYQQILGQGPKLLIQFQNNGVVDDSQLPKDRFSAERLKGVDSTLKIQPAKLEDSAVYLCASSQGQLPYEQYFGPGTRLTVT.